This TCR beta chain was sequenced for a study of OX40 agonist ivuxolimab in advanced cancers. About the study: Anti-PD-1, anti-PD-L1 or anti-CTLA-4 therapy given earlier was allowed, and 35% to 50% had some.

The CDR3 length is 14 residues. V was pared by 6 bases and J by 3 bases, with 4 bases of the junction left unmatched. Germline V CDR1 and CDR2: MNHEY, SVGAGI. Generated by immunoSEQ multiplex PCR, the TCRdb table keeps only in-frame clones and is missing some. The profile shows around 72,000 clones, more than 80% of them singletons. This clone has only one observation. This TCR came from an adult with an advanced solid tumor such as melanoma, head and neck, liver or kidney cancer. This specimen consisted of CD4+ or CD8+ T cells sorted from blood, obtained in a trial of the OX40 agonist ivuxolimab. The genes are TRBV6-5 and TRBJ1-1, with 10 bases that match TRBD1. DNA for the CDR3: TGTGCCAGCAGCGACAGGGGGCCCGACACTGAAGCTTTCTTT. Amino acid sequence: CASSDRGPDTEAFF.